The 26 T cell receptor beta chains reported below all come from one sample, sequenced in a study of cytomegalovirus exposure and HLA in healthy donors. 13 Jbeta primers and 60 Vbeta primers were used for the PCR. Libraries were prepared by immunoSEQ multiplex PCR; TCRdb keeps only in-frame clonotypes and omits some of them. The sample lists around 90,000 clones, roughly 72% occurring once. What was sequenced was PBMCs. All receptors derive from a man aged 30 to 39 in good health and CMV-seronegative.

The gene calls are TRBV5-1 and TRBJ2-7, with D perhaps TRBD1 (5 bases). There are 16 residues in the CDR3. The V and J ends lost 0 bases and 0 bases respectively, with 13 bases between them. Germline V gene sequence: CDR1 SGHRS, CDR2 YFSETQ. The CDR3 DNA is TGCGCCAGCAGCTTGGCAGGGCAAGGTAGCTCCTACGAGCAGTACTTC. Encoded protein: CASSLAGQGSSYEQYF.

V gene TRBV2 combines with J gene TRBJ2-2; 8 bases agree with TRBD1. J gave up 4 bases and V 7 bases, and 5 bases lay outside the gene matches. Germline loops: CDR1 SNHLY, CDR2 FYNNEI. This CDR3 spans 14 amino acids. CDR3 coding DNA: TGTGCCAGCATGGTCAGGGGGCCCACCGGGGAGCTGTTTTTT. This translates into CASMVRGPTGELFF.

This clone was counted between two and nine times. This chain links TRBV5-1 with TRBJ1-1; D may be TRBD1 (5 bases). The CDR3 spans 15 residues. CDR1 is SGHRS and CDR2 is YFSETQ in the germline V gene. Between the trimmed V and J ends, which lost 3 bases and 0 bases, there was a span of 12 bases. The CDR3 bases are TGCGCCAGCAGCTGGGCGGGGACCCTGAACACTGAAGCTTTCTTT. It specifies CASSWAGTLNTEAFF.

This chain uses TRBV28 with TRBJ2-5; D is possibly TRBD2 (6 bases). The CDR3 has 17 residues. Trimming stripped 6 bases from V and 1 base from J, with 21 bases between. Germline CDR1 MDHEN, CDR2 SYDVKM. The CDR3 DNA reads TGTGCCAGCAGCCCGGCTAGCGTGGCGGAGTCCCAAGAGACCCAGTACTTC. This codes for CASSPASVAESQETQYF. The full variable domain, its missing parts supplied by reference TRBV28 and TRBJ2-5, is DVKVTQSSRYLVKRTGEKVFLECVQDMDHENMFWYRQDPGLGLRLIYFSYDVKMKEKGDIPEGYSVSREKKERFSLILESASTNQTSMYLCASSPASVAESQETQYFGPGTRLLVL.

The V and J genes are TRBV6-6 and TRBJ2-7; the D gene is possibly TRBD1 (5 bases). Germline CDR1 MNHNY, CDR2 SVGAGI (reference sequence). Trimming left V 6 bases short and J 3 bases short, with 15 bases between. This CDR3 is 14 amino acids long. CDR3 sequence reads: CASSLRGRYYEQYV. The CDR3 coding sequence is TGTGCCAGCAGCCTTAGGGGCAGGTACTACGAGCAGTACGTC.

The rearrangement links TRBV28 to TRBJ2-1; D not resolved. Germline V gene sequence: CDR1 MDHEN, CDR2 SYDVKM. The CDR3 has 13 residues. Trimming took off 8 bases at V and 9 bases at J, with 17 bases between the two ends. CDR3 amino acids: CASLTFGYGEQFF. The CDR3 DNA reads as TGTGCCAGCCTAACGTTCGGGTACGGTGAGCAGTTCTTC.

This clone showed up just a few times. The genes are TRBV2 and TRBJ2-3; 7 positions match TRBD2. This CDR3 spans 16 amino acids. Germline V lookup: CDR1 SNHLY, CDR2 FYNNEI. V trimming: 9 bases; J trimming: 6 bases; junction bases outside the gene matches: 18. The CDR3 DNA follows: TGTGCCAGAACACGGGGGGATACAGGTCGGGGTGATACGCAGTATTTT. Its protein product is CARTRGDTGRGDTQYF.

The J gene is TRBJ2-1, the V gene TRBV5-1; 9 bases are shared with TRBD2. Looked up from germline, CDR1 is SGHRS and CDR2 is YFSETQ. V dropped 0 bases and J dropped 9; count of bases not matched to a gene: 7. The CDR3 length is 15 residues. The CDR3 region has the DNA TGCGCCAGCAGCTTGGATGCTCTAGCGGGACTTGAGCAGTTCTTC. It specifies CASSLDALAGLEQFF.

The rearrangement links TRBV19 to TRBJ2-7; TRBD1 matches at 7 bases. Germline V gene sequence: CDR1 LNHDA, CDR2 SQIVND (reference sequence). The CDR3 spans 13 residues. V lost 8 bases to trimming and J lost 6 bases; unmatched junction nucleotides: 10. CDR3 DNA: TGTGCCAGTTCACGAAAGACAGGGTTCGAGCAGTACGTC. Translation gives CASSRKTGFEQYV.

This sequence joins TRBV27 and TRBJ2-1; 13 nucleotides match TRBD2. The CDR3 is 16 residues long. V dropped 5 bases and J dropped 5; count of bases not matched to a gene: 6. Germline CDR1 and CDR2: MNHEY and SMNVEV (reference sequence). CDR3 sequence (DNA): TGTGCCAGCAGTATTCTGACTAGCGGGAGGAACAATGAGCAGTTCTTC. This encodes CASSILTSGRNNEQFF.

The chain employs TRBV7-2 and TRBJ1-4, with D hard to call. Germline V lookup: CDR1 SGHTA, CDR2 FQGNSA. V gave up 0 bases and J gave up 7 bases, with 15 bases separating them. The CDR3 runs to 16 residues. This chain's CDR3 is CASSLANGAGGEKLFF. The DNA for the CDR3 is TGTGCCAGCAGCTTAGCGAATGGAGCGGGCGGTGAAAAACTGTTTTTT.

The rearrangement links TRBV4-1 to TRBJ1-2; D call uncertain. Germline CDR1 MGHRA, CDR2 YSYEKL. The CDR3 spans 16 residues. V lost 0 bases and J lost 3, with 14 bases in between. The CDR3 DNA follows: TGCGCCAGCAGCCAAGATAGCGGCGTAGTAGACTATGGCTACACCTTC. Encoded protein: CASSQDSGVVDYGYTF.

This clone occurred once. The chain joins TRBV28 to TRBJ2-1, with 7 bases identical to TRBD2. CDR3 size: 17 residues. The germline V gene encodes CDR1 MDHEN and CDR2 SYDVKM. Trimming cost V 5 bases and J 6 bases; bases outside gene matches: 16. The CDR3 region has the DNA TGTGCCAGCAGTCTCCTTGGGGTAGCGGGCGGGATCAATGAGCAGTTCTTC. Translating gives CASSLLGVAGGINEQFF.

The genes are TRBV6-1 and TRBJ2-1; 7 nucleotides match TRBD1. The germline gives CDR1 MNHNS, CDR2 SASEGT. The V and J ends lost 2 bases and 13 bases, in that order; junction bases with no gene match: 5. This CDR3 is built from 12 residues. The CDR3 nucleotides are TGTGCCAGCAGTGAACCGCCAGGGGGTCAGTTCTTC. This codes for CASSEPPGGQFF.

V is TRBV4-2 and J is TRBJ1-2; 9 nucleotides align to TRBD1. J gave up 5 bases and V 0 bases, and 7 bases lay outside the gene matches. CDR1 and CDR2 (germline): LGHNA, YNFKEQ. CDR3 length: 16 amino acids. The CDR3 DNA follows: TGTGCCAGCAGCCAAGAAGGGACAGGGAGGACATATGGCTACACCTTC. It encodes CASSQEGTGRTYGYTF.

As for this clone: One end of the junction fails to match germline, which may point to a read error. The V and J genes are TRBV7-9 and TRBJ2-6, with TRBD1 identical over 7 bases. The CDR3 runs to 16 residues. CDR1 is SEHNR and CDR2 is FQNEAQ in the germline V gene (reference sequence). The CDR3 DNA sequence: TGTTCCAGCACCATTCGACAGGGCGCTGGGGCCAACGTCCTGACTTTC. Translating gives CSSTIRQGAGANVLTF. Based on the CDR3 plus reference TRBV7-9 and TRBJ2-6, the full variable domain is DTGVSQNPRHKITKRGQNVTFRCDPISEHNRLYWYRQTLGQGPEFLTYFQNEAQLEKSRLLSDRFSAERPKGSFSTLEIQRTEQGDSAMYLCSSTIRQGAGANVLTFGAGSRLTVL.

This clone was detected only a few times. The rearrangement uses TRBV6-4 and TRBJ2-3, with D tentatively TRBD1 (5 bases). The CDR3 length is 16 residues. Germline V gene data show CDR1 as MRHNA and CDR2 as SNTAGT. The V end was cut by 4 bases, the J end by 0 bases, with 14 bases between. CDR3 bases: TGTGCCAGCAGTGCCCACCTGACAGATAGCACAGATACGCAGTATTTT. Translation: CASSAHLTDSTDTQYF.

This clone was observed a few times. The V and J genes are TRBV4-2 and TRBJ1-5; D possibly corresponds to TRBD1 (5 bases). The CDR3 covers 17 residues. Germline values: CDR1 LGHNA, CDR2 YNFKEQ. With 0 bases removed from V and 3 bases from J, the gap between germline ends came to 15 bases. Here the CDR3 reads CASSQDRPRQHNQPQHF. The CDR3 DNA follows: TGTGCCAGCAGCCAAGATAGGCCCCGACAGCACAATCAGCCCCAGCATTTT.

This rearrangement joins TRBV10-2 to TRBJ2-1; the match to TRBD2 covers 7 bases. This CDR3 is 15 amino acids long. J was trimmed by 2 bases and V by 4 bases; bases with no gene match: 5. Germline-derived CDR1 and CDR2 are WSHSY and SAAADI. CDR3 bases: TGCGCCAGCAGTGTGGGCGGGAGTCCCTACAATGAGCAGTTCTTC. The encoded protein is CASSVGGSPYNEQFF.

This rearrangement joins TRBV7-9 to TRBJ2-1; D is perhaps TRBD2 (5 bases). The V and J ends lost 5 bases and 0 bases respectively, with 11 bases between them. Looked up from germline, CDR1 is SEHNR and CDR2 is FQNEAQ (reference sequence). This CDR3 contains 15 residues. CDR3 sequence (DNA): TGTGCCAGCAGCCCGACCGGGGTCTCCTACAATGAGCAGTTCTTC. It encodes CASSPTGVSYNEQFF. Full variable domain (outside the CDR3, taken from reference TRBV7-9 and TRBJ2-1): DTGVSQNPRHKITKRGQNVTFRCDPISEHNRLYWYRQTLGQGPEFLTYFQNEAQLEKSRLLSDRFSAERPKGSFSTLEIQRTEQGDSAMYLCASSPTGVSYNEQFFGPGTRLTVL.

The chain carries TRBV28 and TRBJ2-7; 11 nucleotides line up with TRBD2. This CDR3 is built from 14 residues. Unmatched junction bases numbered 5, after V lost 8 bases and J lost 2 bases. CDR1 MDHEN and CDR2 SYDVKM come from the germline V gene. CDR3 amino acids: CASSGTSGPYEQYV. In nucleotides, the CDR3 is TGTGCCAGCTCGGGGACTAGCGGCCCCTACGAGCAGTACGTC.

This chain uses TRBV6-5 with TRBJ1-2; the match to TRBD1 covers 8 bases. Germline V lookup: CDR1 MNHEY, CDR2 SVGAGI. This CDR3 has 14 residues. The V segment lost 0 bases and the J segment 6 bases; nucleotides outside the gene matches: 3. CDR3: CASSYSQGQDGYTF. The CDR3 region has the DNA TGTGCCAGCAGTTACTCACAGGGACAGGATGGCTACACCTTC.

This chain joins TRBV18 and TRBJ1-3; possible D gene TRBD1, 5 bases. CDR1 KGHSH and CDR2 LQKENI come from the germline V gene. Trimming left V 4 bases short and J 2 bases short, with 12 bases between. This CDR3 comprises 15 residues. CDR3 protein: CASSRNGGAGNTIYF. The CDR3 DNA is TGTGCCAGCTCACGAAACGGGGGGGCTGGAAACACCATATATTTT.

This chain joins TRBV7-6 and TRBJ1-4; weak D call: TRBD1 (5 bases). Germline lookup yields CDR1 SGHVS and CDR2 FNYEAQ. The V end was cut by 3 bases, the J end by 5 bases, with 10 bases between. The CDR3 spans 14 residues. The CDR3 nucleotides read TGTGCCAGCAGCTTGGCAGGGCAGAATGAAAAACTGTTTTTT. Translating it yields CASSLAGQNEKLFF.

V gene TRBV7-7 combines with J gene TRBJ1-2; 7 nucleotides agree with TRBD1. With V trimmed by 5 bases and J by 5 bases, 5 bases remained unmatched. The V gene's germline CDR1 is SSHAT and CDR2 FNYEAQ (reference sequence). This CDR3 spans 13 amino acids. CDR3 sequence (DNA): TGTGCCAGCAGCGAGGCAGGGGGTTATGGCTACACCTTC. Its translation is CASSEAGGYGYTF.

CDR3 loop: CASSLGLGQGGTQYF. CDR3 DNA: TGTGCCAGCAGCTTAGGGCTGGGACAGGGGGGGACCCAGTACTTC. The rearrangement links TRBV11-1 to TRBJ2-5; 11 bases line up with TRBD1. This CDR3 has 15 residues. With V trimmed by 1 base and J by 7 bases, 5 bases remained unmatched. Germline V gives CDR1 SGHAT, CDR2 FQDESV (reference sequence).